Shown below are 23 T cell receptor beta chains from a single sample sequenced in a study of cytomegalovirus exposure and HLA in healthy donors. This PCR relied on a set of 60 Vbeta primers and 13 Jbeta primers. Clones were read by immunoSEQ multiplex PCR, and TCRdb kept only the in-frame ones, dropping some. In the table there are 130,000 or so clones, roughly 80% of which are singletons. Sequenced sample: PBMCs. These receptors were obtained from a middle-aged man in good health and CMV-seronegative.

This chain connects TRBV5-1 to TRBJ1-1; TRBD1 matches at 9 bases. J gave up 8 bases and V 4 bases, and 12 bases lay outside the gene matches. The CDR3 loop spans 15 amino acids. Per the germline V gene, CDR1 is SGHRS and CDR2 is YFSETQ. CDR3 DNA sequence: TGCGCCAGCAGCCACGGACAGGGGCCGCCCCCGGAAGCTTTCTTT. Protein sequence: CASSHGQGPPPEAFF.

In its sample, this clone was seen a few times. In DNA form, the CDR3 reads TGTGCCAGCAGCTTAACCGTTCGGAGGGAGGGCAGAGCTACCTACGAGCAGTACTTC. As protein: CASSLTVRREGRATYEQYF. V is TRBV7-9 and J is TRBJ2-7, with 7 bases aligning to TRBD2. From germline, CDR1 is SEHNR and CDR2 FQNEAQ (reference sequence). The CDR3 runs to 19 residues. With V trimmed by 2 bases and J by 2 bases, 18 bases remained unmatched.

The chain links TRBV30 to TRBJ2-7, with 13 bases lining up with TRBD2. V lost 4 bases to trimming and J lost 3 bases; unmatched junction nucleotides: 6. The CDR3 is 15 residues long. Looked up from germline, CDR1 is GTSNPN and CDR2 is SVGIG (reference sequence). The CDR3 DNA reads TGTGCCTGGACCCGAGGACTAGCGGGAGTCTACGAGCAGTACTTC. Translating it yields CAWTRGLAGVYEQYF. The entire variable domain, with the rest obtained from reference TRBV30 and TRBJ2-7, is as follows: SQTIHQWPATLVQPVGSPLSLECTVEGTSNPNLYWYRQAAGRGLQLLFYSVGIGQISSEVPQNLSASRPQDRQFILSSKKLLLSDSGFYLCAWTRGLAGVYEQYFGPGTRLTVT.

The chain couples TRBV5-1 to TRBJ1-6, with 11 bases lining up with TRBD1. CDR1 and CDR2 from the germline V gene are SGHRS and YFSETQ. V lost 4 bases to trimming and J lost 8 bases; unmatched junction nucleotides: 5. The CDR3 is 15 residues long. CDR3 nucleotide sequence: TGCGCCAGCAGCCCGGGACAGGGGGTAGATTCACCCCTCCACTTT. Translation: CASSPGQGVDSPLHF.

The J gene is TRBJ2-5, the V gene TRBV25-1, with 7 nucleotides matching TRBD1. This CDR3 has 14 amino acids. The trim removed 2 bases at V and 2 bases at J, leaving 2 bases unmatched. Germline loops: CDR1 MGHDK, CDR2 SYGVNS. The CDR3 DNA reads as TGTGCCAGCAGTGAACGGGGACAGCAAGAGACCCAGTACTTC. Translation: CASSERGQQETQYF.

This rearrangement joins TRBV29-1 to TRBJ1-5; the match to TRBD1 covers 10 bases. Trimming removed 2 bases from V and 6 bases from J; junction bases left unmatched: 4. Germline V gene sequence: CDR1 SQVTM, CDR2 ANQGSEA. The CDR3 extends over 14 amino acids. This CDR3 is CSVEIGQGVQPQHF. CDR3 bases: TGCAGCGTTGAAATAGGACAGGGGGTTCAGCCCCAGCATTTT.

This sequence joins TRBV4-3 and TRBJ2-7, with D possibly TRBD1 on 5 matching bases. Trimming pared 0 bases from V and 3 bases from J, leaving 12 bases between. The CDR3 is made up of 15 amino acids. Germline assignment: CDR1 LGHNA and CDR2 YSLEER. The CDR3 protein is CASSQDSGHLYEQYF. The CDR3 DNA reads as TGCGCCAGCAGCCAAGATTCTGGACATCTCTACGAGCAGTACTTC.

V and J are TRBV4-3 and TRBJ1-1; the match to TRBD1 covers 10 bases. The CDR3 consists of 17 residues. The ends lost 1 base at V and 3 bases at J; junction bases unmatched: 8. From germline, CDR1 is LGHNA and CDR2 YSLEER. The CDR3 DNA follows: TGCGCCAGCAGCCAAGGAGACAGGGGGCTCGGTTACACTGAAGCTTTCTTT. Encoded protein: CASSQGDRGLGYTEAFF.

J is TRBJ1-4 and V is TRBV28, with 9 bases aligning to TRBD1. J lost 8 bases, V lost 7 bases, and 14 bases had no gene match. Germline CDR1 and CDR2: MDHEN and SYDVKM. This CDR3 is 16 amino acids long. Here the CDR3 DNA reads TGTGCCAGCACCTCCAGCTTTTGGACAGGGGAAGAAAAACTGTTTTTT. It yields the protein CASTSSFWTGEEKLFF.

The chain employs TRBV5-1 and TRBJ1-1, with 10 bases identical to TRBD1. The V gene end was trimmed by 4 bases and the J gene end by 6 bases; junction bases not matched to a gene: 6. The CDR3 has 14 amino acids. Germline V gene data show CDR1 as SGHRS and CDR2 as YFSETQ. The CDR3 DNA is TGCGCCAGCAGCCAGGGACAGGGGTATTCTGAAGCTTTCTTT. Residues: CASSQGQGYSEAFF.

V usage is TRBV30 and J usage is TRBJ1-2; 8 bases are shared with TRBD1. This CDR3 contains 13 residues. The germline V gene encodes CDR1 GTSNPN and CDR2 SVGIG (reference sequence). V was clipped by 3 bases and J by 8 bases; unmatched bases: 8. The CDR3 DNA is TGTGCCTGGAGGGAGACAGGGGAGAGCGGCTACACCTTC. The encoded protein is CAWRETGESGYTF.

This sequence joins TRBV4-3 and TRBJ2-7, with a tentative D call TRBD2 (6 bases). The length of the CDR3 is 14 residues. V lost 3 bases to trimming and J lost 1 base, with 10 bases between them. Germline-derived CDR1 and CDR2 are LGHNA and YSLEER. Here the CDR3 reads CASSQARGSYEQYF. The CDR3, as DNA: TGCGCCAGCAGCCAGGCGCGGGGTTCCTACGAGCAGTACTTC.

A single count supports this clone. The CDR3 protein is CASSPQGASSEQYF. As DNA, the CDR3 is TGTGCCAGCTCACCACAGGGGGCGAGTAGCGAGCAGTACTTC. This sequence joins TRBV18 and TRBJ2-7, with 7 nucleotides matching TRBD1. Germline V gene lookup returns CDR1 KGHSH and CDR2 LQKENI. Germline trimming cut 1 base from V and 6 bases from J; bases unmatched to any gene: 6. The length of the CDR3 is 14 residues.

Worth noting for this clone: Other DNA sequences within the sample encode an identical CDR3. The V call is TRBV18, the J call TRBJ2-7, with 10 bases identical to TRBD1. Germline assignment: CDR1 KGHSH and CDR2 LQKENI. The ends lost 3 bases at V and 1 base at J; junction bases unmatched: 0. The CDR3 contains 14 residues. The CDR3 DNA is TGTGCCAGCTCACCGGGACAGGGGTCCTACGAGCAGTACTTC. Its protein is CASSPGQGSYEQYF. Full variable domain (rest looked up from reference TRBV18 and TRBJ2-7): NAGVMQNPRHLVRRRGQEARLRCSPMKGHSHVYWYRQLPEEGLKFMVYLQKENIIDESGMPKERFSAEFPKEGPSILRIQQVVRGDSAAYFCASSPGQGSYEQYFGPGTRLTVT.

The rearrangement links TRBV6-1 to TRBJ2-7; TRBD1 agrees at 8 bases. The trim removed 7 bases at V and 2 bases at J, leaving 10 bases unmatched. Germline loops: CDR1 MNHNS, CDR2 SASEGT. The CDR3 is made up of 15 amino acids. DNA of the CDR3: TGTGCCAGCACCGTTGGACAGGGAACACCCTACGAGCAGTACTTC. Protein sequence: CASTVGQGTPYEQYF.

The DNA of the CDR3 is TGTGCCACCAGCAGAGGAGGGACAGGGGGTTCCTACGAGCAGTACTTC. Protein product: CATSRGGTGGSYEQYF. J is TRBJ2-7 and V is TRBV15; 11 nucleotides line up with TRBD1. With 1 base clipped from V and 1 base from J, the junction kept 3 bases outside the gene matches. CDR3 length: 16 amino acids. Germline V lookup: CDR1 LNHNV, CDR2 YYDKDF (reference sequence).

V is TRBV5-1 and J is TRBJ2-1, with TRBD2 as a possible D gene (6 bases). The V gene lost 4 bases and the J gene lost 3 bases, with 20 bases spanning the gap. From germline, CDR1 is SGHRS and CDR2 YFSETQ. The CDR3 length is 17 residues. CDR3 in DNA: TGCGCCAGCAGCCCAACTATAGGGACTGGCGGCTACAATGAGCAGTTCTTC. Its translation is CASSPTIGTGGYNEQFF. Full variable domain (rest looked up from reference TRBV5-1 and TRBJ2-1): KAGVTQTPRYLIKTRGQQVTLSCSPISGHRSVSWYQQTPGQGLQFLFEYFSETQRNKGNFPGRFSGRQFSNSRSEMNVSTLELGDSALYLCASSPTIGTGGYNEQFFGPGTRLTVL.

The genes are TRBV11-2 and TRBJ2-5; 7 bases agree with TRBD2. Germline V lookup: CDR1 SGHAT, CDR2 FQNNGV. V was pared by 3 bases and J by 5 bases, with 12 bases of the junction left unmatched. The CDR3 is 16 amino acids. In DNA form, the CDR3 reads TGTGCCAGCAGCTTGGGTAGCGGGTACTTGAGGGAGACCCAGTACTTC. As protein: CASSLGSGYLRETQYF.

This clone turned up a few times. This chain joins TRBV29-1 and TRBJ1-4; maybe TRBD1 (5 bases). There are 13 residues in the CDR3. Germline loops: CDR1 SQVTM, CDR2 ANQGSEA. Trimming took 4 bases from V and 6 from J, leaving 12 bases between them. The chain's CDR3 is CSVARTLDEKLFF. The CDR3 region has the DNA TGCAGCGTTGCGAGGACACTTGATGAAAAACTGTTTTTT.

The chain carries TRBV5-4 and TRBJ2-7; a weak D match, TRBD2 (5 bases). The CDR3 consists of 12 residues. Trimming pared 4 bases from V and 2 bases from J, leaving 7 bases between. In germline, CDR1 is SGHNT, CDR2 YYREEE (reference sequence). The CDR3 is CASSRGPYEQYF. DNA for the CDR3: TGTGCCAGCAGCCGGGGTCCCTACGAGCAGTACTTC.

V and J are TRBV19 and TRBJ2-2, with TRBD2 matching 7 bases. Germline V gene lookup returns CDR1 LNHDA and CDR2 SQIVND (reference sequence). The CDR3 length is 15 residues. The V and J ends lost 7 bases and 1 base, in that order; junction bases with no gene match: 6. The CDR3 spells CASTAGTMNTGELFF. CDR3 coding DNA: TGTGCCAGTACCGCCGGGACTATGAACACCGGGGAGCTGTTTTTT.

The chain recombines TRBV30 with TRBJ1-2; 7 bases map to TRBD1. The CDR3 totals 13 residues. Germline V lookup: CDR1 GTSNPN, CDR2 SVGIG (reference sequence). Trimming removed 2 bases from V and 1 base from J; junction bases left unmatched: 1. The CDR3 DNA follows: TGTGCCTGGAGTCGGGACAGTAACTATGGCTACACCTTC. Translation gives CAWSRDSNYGYTF.

This chain joins TRBV7-2 and TRBJ1-2; D is possibly TRBD1 (5 bases). The CDR3 has 16 residues. CDR1 is SGHTA, CDR2 FQGNSA, per germline. Trimming shortened V by 4 bases and J by 5 bases, and 20 bases separated the two germline ends. CDR3 loop: CASSYPPGGGGYGYTF. The CDR3 nucleotides read TGTGCCAGCAGCTATCCCCCCGGAGGCGGGGGATATGGCTACACCTTC. The variable domain in full, with the rest retrieved from reference TRBV7-2 and TRBJ1-2, is GAGVSQSPSNKVTEKGKDVELRCDPISGHTALYWYRQSLGQGLEFLIYFQGNSAPDKSGLPSDRFSAERTGGSVSTLTIQRTQQEDSAVYLCASSYPPGGGGYGYTFGSGTRLTVV.